This T cell receptor (beta chain) came from a study of blood T cell repertoires in COVID-19. Looking at the study overall: Collection of acute and convalescent COVID-19 samples took place in the United States, Italy and Spain. T cells, B-cell-depleted T cells, or PBMCs supplied cDNA or gDNA.

In the original processing: By means of reference gene primer amplification, nucleated cell counts were estimated. Sequencing used immunoSEQ multiplex PCR; TCRdb keeps in-frame clones, though not all of them. Clonal size and the V and J genes are those of that table, whereas D and trimming came from the DNA. The profile shows 150,000 to 200,000 clones, around 86% of them singletons. Trimming left V 4 bases short and J 6 bases short, with 13 bases between. The length of the CDR3 is 13 residues. The germline V gene encodes CDR1 SGHDT and CDR2 YYEEEE. Material: peripheral blood. The receptor was isolated from a man aged 50 to 60 with active or convalescent COVID-19. The chain combines TRBV5-6 with TRBJ1-2; no clear D. DNA for the CDR3: TGTGCCAGCAGCAGGAATGTTGGAGATGGCTACACCTTC. Translated, it gives CASSRNVGDGYTF.